This entry is about one T cell receptor (beta chain). Its antigen is currently unknown. Produced via immunoSEQ multiplex PCR; TCRdb's table is partial and in-frame only. The data show roughly 41,000 clones, 70% to 90% seen once. All trial patients relapsed after autologous stem cell transplantation. The data belong to a study of PD-1 blockade in classical Hodgkin lymphoma. Study-wide results and limits: Partial responders and progressors had significantly lower baseline TCR diversity. CD4+ TCR diversity climbed significantly by C4D1, unlike CD8+ TCR diversity. Individuals initiating nivolumab under 1 year after ASCT were excluded.

The J segment lost 3 bases and the V segment lost 1 base, leaving 5 bases of the junction unmatched. The CDR3 contains 16 residues. Germline V gene data show CDR1 as SGHDN and CDR2 as FVKESK. V usage is TRBV14 and J usage is TRBJ1-5; 8 positions match TRBD1. The clonotype originates from a human donor with classical Hodgkin lymphoma. The input for sequencing was peripheral blood mononuclear cells (PBMCs), taken before the second cycle of nivolumab. The DNA of the CDR3 is TGTGCCAGCAGCCAAGTCAAGGACAGGGACAATCAGCCCCAGCATTTT. Its protein is CASSQVKDRDNQPQHF.